This TCR beta chain was sequenced in a study of blood T cells in healthy people across ages. The V end lost 4 bases, the J end lost 1 base, and 22 bases lay between the germline ends. This CDR3 is built from 18 residues. The V gene's germline CDR1 is SGHRS and CDR2 YFSETQ. It was ten milliliters of peripheral blood that were drawn from each donor. Study-level findings and limits: One million T cells yielded diversity estimates that were considered underestimates. With age, beta diversity per million T cells declined roughly linearly, significantly by around 43.

As regards this clonotype: Antigen specificity is unknown.

A second about 6 to 12 cycle PCR used barcoded and J-beta primers. MiXCR was run by TCRdb on the 5' RACE reads, yielding one entry per CDR3 protein. Here the sample spans about 730,000 distinct CDR3 sequences, about 42% being singletons. The V and J genes are TRBV5-1 and TRBJ2-3; TRBD1 or TRBD2 may be the D gene (5 bases each). This receptor was taken from a woman aged 55 to 70 in good health. Sequencing was carried out using blood. The CDR3 region has the DNA TGCGCCAGCAGCATTGGCCCCGCACGGGACGTGGGCACAGATACGCAGTATTTT. Translated: CASSIGPARDVGTDTQYF. The full variable domain, completed using reference TRBV5-1 and TRBJ2-3, is KAGVTQTPRYLIKTRGQQVTLSCSPISGHRSVSWYQQTPGQGLQFLFEYFSETQRNKGNFPGRFSGRQFSNSRSEMNVSTLELGDSALYLCASSIGPARDVGTDTQYFGPGTRLTVL.